This T cell receptor beta chain was recorded in a study of CD8 T cells in Susac syndrome. The study, taken as a whole, reports: The study conceded that relatively few individuals underwent its TCR sequencing and HLA analysis.

With random hexamers, reverse transcription was performed on 0.5 to 1 ug of RNA. Across 54 Vbeta and 13 Jbeta, immunoSEQ multiplex PCR amplified TCR beta CDR3. From the immunoSEQ multiplex PCR reads, TCRdb called clonotypes with MiXCR, one entry per CDR3 protein. The data show roughly 200,000 distinct CDR3 sequences, less than 95% seen once. The germline CDR1 and CDR2 sequences are GTSNPN and SVGIG (reference sequence). This CDR3 contains 16 residues. V was shortened by 2 bases and J by 2 bases, with 19 bases between the two germline ends. Sequencing of TCR beta was performed on blood CD8+ and CD4+ T cells. In contrast to the negatively isolated CD8+ and CD4+ T cells, TEMRA cells were FACS-enriched. Turning to this clonotype: Its antigen is undetermined.

V is TRBV30 and J is TRBJ2-7; either TRBD1 or TRBD2 may supply D (5 bases each). The receptor was isolated from a human donor in good health. The sequencing sample was made of CD4+ T cells from PBMCs. Here the CDR3 reads CAWSRGLVTGPYEQYF. The CDR3 DNA sequence: TGTGCCTGGAGTAGGGGCCTGGTAACGGGACCCTACGAGCAGTACTTC.